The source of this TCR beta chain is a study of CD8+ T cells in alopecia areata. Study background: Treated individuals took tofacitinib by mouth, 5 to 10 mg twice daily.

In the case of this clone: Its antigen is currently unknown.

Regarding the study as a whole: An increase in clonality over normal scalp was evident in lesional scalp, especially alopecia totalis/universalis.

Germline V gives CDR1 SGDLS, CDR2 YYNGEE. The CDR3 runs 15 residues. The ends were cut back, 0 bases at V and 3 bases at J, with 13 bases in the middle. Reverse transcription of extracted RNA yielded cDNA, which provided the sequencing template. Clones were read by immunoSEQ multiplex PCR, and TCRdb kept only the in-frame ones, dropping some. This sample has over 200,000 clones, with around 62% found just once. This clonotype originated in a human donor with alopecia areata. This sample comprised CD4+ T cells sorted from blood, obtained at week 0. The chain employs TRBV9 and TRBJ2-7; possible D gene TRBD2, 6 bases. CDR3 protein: CASSVGREFRYEQYF. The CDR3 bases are TGTGCCAGCAGCGTAGGGCGGGAATTCCGCTACGAGCAGTACTTC.